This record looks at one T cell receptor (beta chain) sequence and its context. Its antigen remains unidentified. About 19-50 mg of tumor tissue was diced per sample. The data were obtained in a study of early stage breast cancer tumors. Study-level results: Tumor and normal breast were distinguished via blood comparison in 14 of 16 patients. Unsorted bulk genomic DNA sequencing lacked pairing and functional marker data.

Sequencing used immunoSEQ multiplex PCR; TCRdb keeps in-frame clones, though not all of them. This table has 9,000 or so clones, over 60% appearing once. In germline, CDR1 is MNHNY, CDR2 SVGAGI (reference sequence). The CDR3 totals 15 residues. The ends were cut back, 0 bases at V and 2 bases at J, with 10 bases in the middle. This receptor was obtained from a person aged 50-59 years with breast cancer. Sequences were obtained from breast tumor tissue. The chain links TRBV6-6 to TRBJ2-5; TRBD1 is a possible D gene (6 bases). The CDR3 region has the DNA TGTGCCAGCAGTTACTCGAAGAGGGGGCAAGAGACCCAGTACTTC. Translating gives CASSYSKRGQETQYF.